Presented here are 11 T cell receptor beta chains from one specimen sequenced in a study of cytomegalovirus exposure and HLA in healthy donors. PCR employed 60 Vbeta and 13 Jbeta primers. TCRdb's table, derived via immunoSEQ multiplex PCR, lists solely in-frame clones and lacks some. The sample lists approximately 150,000 clones; roughly 76% were seen once. Sequenced: PBMCs. The origin of the receptors is a woman younger than 45 in good health and CMV-seronegative.

Here the CDR3 reads CASSLISGGALSYEQYF. The CDR3 DNA reads TGTGCCAGCAGCTTAATTAGCGGGGGGGCCTTATCCTACGAGCAGTACTTC. The chain employs TRBV11-2 and TRBJ2-7; 11 bases are shared with TRBD2. This CDR3 is 17 amino acids long. Germline V gives CDR1 SGHAT, CDR2 FQNNGV. V dropped 2 bases and J dropped 1; count of bases not matched to a gene: 7.

This clone has just one count. V and J are TRBV4-1 and TRBJ1-1; D might be TRBD1 (5 bases). The CDR3 has 15 residues. Deletions cut 2 bases from V and 0 bases from J, with 10 bases between. Germline lookup yields CDR1 MGHRA and CDR2 YSYEKL. CDR3 nucleotides: TGCGCCAGCAGCCAACAGGGATCCCTGAACACTGAAGCTTTCTTT. It codes for CASSQQGSLNTEAFF.

The chain uses TRBV9 and TRBJ2-1; 10 bases fit TRBD2. The germline CDR1 and CDR2 sequences are SGDLS and YYNGEE. This CDR3 is 15 amino acids long. V dropped 0 bases and J dropped 7; count of bases not matched to a gene: 4. CDR3 DNA: TGTGCCAGCAGCGTAGCTAGCGGGAGTCGAAATGAGCAGTTCTTC. This encodes CASSVASGSRNEQFF. Filled out from reference TRBV9 and TRBJ2-1, the complete variable domain reads DSGVTQTPKHLITATGQRVTLRCSPRSGDLSVYWYQQSLDQGLQFLIQYYNGEERAKGNILERFSAQQFPDLHSELNLSSLELGDSALYFCASSVASGSRNEQFFGPGTRLTVL.

The CDR3 sequence is CASSAGGAPLNGYTF. The CDR3 coding sequence is TGTGCCAGCAGCGCCGGGGGGGCGCCCCTCAATGGCTACACCTTC. The chain uses TRBV9 and TRBJ1-2; possibly TRBD1 for D (6 bases). CDR3 size: 15 residues. Between the trimmed V and J ends, which lost 3 bases and 6 bases, there was a span of 18 bases. The germline V gene has CDR1 SGDLS and CDR2 YYNGEE.

The rearrangement joins TRBV7-3 to TRBJ1-1; TRBD1 matches at 8 bases. The CDR3 sequence is 15 residues long. The germline V gene encodes CDR1 SGHTA and CDR2 FQGTGA. Trimming cost V 5 bases and J 9 bases; bases outside gene matches: 14. The CDR3 bases are TGTGCCAGCAGCCCATTTCCCGGACAGGGTTTGCAAGCTTTCTTT. The encoded protein is CASSPFPGQGLQAFF.

Comment on this clone: Other DNA sequences in the same sample also yield this CDR3. CDR3 DNA sequence: TGTGCCAGCAGTCCCTACGGGACAGGAGACACAGATACGCAGTATTTT. Its translation: CASSPYGTGDTDTQYF. The V and J genes are TRBV28 and TRBJ2-3; 8 bases are a match to TRBD1. Germline V gene sequence: CDR1 MDHEN, CDR2 SYDVKM. The J segment lost 2 bases and the V segment lost 5 bases, leaving 9 bases of the junction unmatched. This CDR3 region has 16 residues.

This clone was found once. This chain links TRBV11-2 with TRBJ2-7, with a tentative D call TRBD1 (6 bases). The germline V gene encodes CDR1 SGHAT and CDR2 FQNNGV. V was pared by 1 base and J by 0 bases, with 7 bases between. The CDR3 spans 14 residues. The CDR3 DNA reads as TGTGCCAGCAGCTTAGGGACAGCCTCCTACGAGCAGTACTTC. Its translation: CASSLGTASYEQYF.

This chain connects TRBV19 to TRBJ1-5; 7 bases are a match to TRBD1. From germline, CDR1 is LNHDA and CDR2 SQIVND (reference sequence). The V segment lost 0 bases and the J segment 5 bases; nucleotides outside the gene matches: 10. There are 17 residues in the CDR3. DNA for the CDR3: TGTGCCAGTAGTATAGACCCGACAGGGTTCGTCGATCAGCCCCAGCATTTT. Translation gives CASSIDPTGFVDQPQHF.

The V and J genes are TRBV11-2 and TRBJ2-7, with D perhaps TRBD2 (5 bases). The ends were cut back, 3 bases at V and 2 bases at J, with 14 bases in the middle. Germline V gene sequence: CDR1 SGHAT, CDR2 FQNNGV. This CDR3 region has 15 residues. The CDR3 loop is CASSFSEGRAYEQYF. The CDR3 DNA reads TGTGCCAGCAGCTTTAGTGAGGGCCGGGCCTACGAGCAGTACTTC. The full variable domain, completed using reference TRBV11-2 and TRBJ2-7, is EAGVAQSPRYKIIEKRQSVAFWCNPISGHATLYWYQQILGQGPKLLIQFQNNGVVDDSQLPKDRFSAERLKGVDSTLKIQPAKLEDSAVYLCASSFSEGRAYEQYFGPGTRLTVT.

J is TRBJ1-2 and V is TRBV12-5; 8 bases agree with TRBD1. J was trimmed by 4 bases and V by 0 bases; bases with no gene match: 7. Germline assignment: CDR1 LGHNT and CDR2 FRNRAP. This CDR3 is 16 amino acids long. The CDR3 coding sequence is TGTGCTAGTGGTTTGGTCTTGGACAGGGTTATCTATGGCTACACCTTC. As protein: CASGLVLDRVIYGYTF.

The chain employs TRBV5-4 and TRBJ2-7; 7 bases are a match to TRBD2. V trimming: 0 bases; J trimming: 1 base; junction bases outside the gene matches: 4. Per germline, CDR1 SGHNT and CDR2 YYREEE (reference sequence). CDR3 length equals 15 residues. This CDR3 is CASSLALAPSYEQYF. The DNA of the CDR3 is TGTGCCAGCAGCTTGGCACTAGCGCCTTCCTACGAGCAGTACTTC.